The 15 T cell receptor beta chains given below trace back to one sample, sequenced in a study of radiotherapy plus CTLA-4 blockade in lung cancer. Assay used: immunoSEQ multiplex PCR; TCRdb lists only in-frame clones, some missing. The data contain about 85,000 clones, around 88% of them seen just once; the ten biggest clones take up 2% to 2.5%. Sequenced here: peripheral blood, sampled from a patient treated with radiotherapy plus ipilimumab. The receptors come from a human donor with non-small cell lung cancer who had a partial response to radiotherapy plus ipilimumab.

The chain is built from TRBV28 and TRBJ1-1; 7 nucleotides line up with TRBD1. CDR1 and CDR2 from the germline V gene are MDHEN and SYDVKM. This CDR3 comprises 15 residues. The V gene end was trimmed by 8 bases and the J gene end by 4 bases; junction bases not matched to a gene: 13. CDR3 bases: TGTGCCAGCGTACTAGGGGGGCAGGGGGGCACTGAAGCTTTCTTT. Residues: CASVLGGQGGTEAFF. Looking up the rest from reference TRBV28 and TRBJ1-1 gives the full variable domain: DVKVTQSSRYLVKRTGEKVFLECVQDMDHENMFWYRQDPGLGLRLIYFSYDVKMKEKGDIPEGYSVSREKKERFSLILESASTNQTSMYLCASVLGGQGGTEAFFGQGTRLTVV.

DNA of the CDR3: TGCAGCGTGGGAAAGGACTTAAGCGATGAGCAGTTCTTC. Translated, it gives CSVGKDLSDEQFF. The chain combines TRBV29-1 with TRBJ2-1; D is possibly TRBD2 (5 bases). Germline CDR1 reads SQVTM; CDR2 reads ANQGSEA. The V gene lost 6 bases and the J gene lost 8 bases, with 17 bases spanning the gap. This CDR3 is 13 amino acids long.

The chain couples TRBV6-1 to TRBJ1-5; the D gene is possibly TRBD1 (6 bases). The germline CDR1 and CDR2 sequences are MNHNS and SASEGT. The length of the CDR3 is 13 residues. Trimming cost V 4 bases and J 6 bases, with 10 bases left between them. Written as DNA, the CDR3 is TGTGCCAGCAGTGCCACAGGGCGTCAGCCCCAGCATTTT. Translation gives CASSATGRQPQHF.

The chain couples TRBV6-1 to TRBJ2-7; 11 bases are shared with TRBD1. CDR3 length: 15 residues. Germline V gene lookup returns CDR1 MNHNS and CDR2 SASEGT. Unmatched junction bases numbered 2, after V lost 3 bases and J lost 1 base. The CDR3 DNA sequence: TGTGCCAGCAGTGATCGGGACAGGGGGTCCTACGAGCAGTACTTC. Translated, it gives CASSDRDRGSYEQYF.

The rearrangement links TRBV5-4 to TRBJ2-1; no reliable D call. Between the trimmed V and J ends, which lost 4 bases and 4 bases, there was a span of 12 bases. This CDR3 comprises 14 residues. The germline gives CDR1 SGHNT, CDR2 YYREEE (reference sequence). CDR3 sequence reads: CASSPLGLYNEQFF. The DNA of the CDR3 is TGTGCCAGCAGCCCGTTGGGCCTTTACAATGAGCAGTTCTTC.

V usage is TRBV6-1 and J usage is TRBJ1-4; D is possibly TRBD1 (6 bases). This CDR3 region has 14 residues. Germline CDR1 MNHNS, CDR2 SASEGT. Deletions cut 3 bases from V and 8 bases from J, with 13 bases between. This chain's CDR3 is CASSEDSGGEKLFF. The CDR3 nucleotides read TGTGCCAGCAGTGAGGACAGCGGGGGGGAAAAACTGTTTTTT.

J is TRBJ2-3 and V is TRBV5-4; TRBD2 might be the D (6 bases). In germline, CDR1 is SGHNT, CDR2 YYREEE (reference sequence). V lost 0 bases and J 1 base, leaving 15 bases between the germline ends. The length of the CDR3 is 17 residues. Written as DNA, the CDR3 is TGTGCCAGCAGCTTGGATCCCCCTGAGCGGGGCACAGATACGCAGTATTTT. It encodes CASSLDPPERGTDTQYF.

The V gene is TRBV6-5, the J gene TRBJ2-7; weak D call: TRBD1 (5 bases). Per the germline V gene, CDR1 is MNHEY and CDR2 is SVGAGI. V gave up 3 bases and J gave up 0 bases, with 9 bases separating them. The CDR3 spans 14 residues. CDR3 sequence (DNA): TGTGCCAGCAGTTATCGACAGAGCTCCTACGAGCAGTACTTC. It encodes CASSYRQSSYEQYF.

This chain joins TRBV6-5 and TRBJ1-5, with D perhaps matching TRBD1 (5 bases). The germline V gene encodes CDR1 MNHEY and CDR2 SVGAGI. Trimming took off 2 bases at V and 4 bases at J, with 9 bases between the two ends. The CDR3 spans 14 residues. In nucleotides, the CDR3 is TGTGCCAGCAGTTACGGAGGGGATAATCAGCCCCAGCATTTT. This codes for CASSYGGDNQPQHF.

The J gene is TRBJ2-5, the V gene TRBV6-6; 7 bases are a match to TRBD2. V lost 2 bases to trimming and J lost 3 bases; unmatched junction nucleotides: 3. There are 14 residues in the CDR3. Per the germline V gene, CDR1 is MNHNY and CDR2 is SVGAGI (reference sequence). CDR3 sequence reads: CASSYAGRKETQYF. The DNA of the CDR3 is TGTGCCAGCAGTTACGCCGGGAGGAAAGAGACCCAGTACTTC.

This clone was counted a single time. This chain connects TRBV5-6 to TRBJ2-7; TRBD1 is a possible D gene (5 bases). The germline gives CDR1 SGHDT, CDR2 YYEEEE. The CDR3 runs 14 residues. Trimming shortened V by 4 bases and J by 6 bases, and 17 bases separated the two germline ends. CDR3 region: CASSTPTIRVEQYF. In DNA, the CDR3 is TGTGCCAGCAGCACACCAACCATCAGGGTCGAGCAGTACTTC.

The chain is built from TRBV25-1 and TRBJ1-2; 8 bases are a match to TRBD1. Looked up from germline, CDR1 is MGHDK and CDR2 is SYGVNS. The CDR3 runs 14 residues. Trimming took 2 bases from V and 7 from J; bases not matched to a gene: 6. The CDR3 nucleotides are TGTGCCAGCAGTGAAGGCAGGGGGCAGGGTGGCTACACCTTC. Its translation: CASSEGRGQGGYTF.

The chain links TRBV30 to TRBJ2-1, with 11 nucleotides matching TRBD2. This CDR3 has 16 residues. Germline CDR1 and CDR2: GTSNPN and SVGIG (reference sequence). J gave up 7 bases and V 0 bases, and 8 bases lay outside the gene matches. The CDR3 spells CAWSVGASGRINEQFF. DNA for the CDR3: TGTGCCTGGAGTGTAGGGGCTAGCGGGAGGATAAATGAGCAGTTCTTC.

This chain links TRBV10-3 with TRBJ2-5; D is perhaps TRBD1 (5 bases). V was cut by 6 bases and J by 5 bases, with 13 bases left in between. CDR1 ENHRY and CDR2 SYGVKD come from the germline V gene. This CDR3 has 13 amino acids. CDR3 protein: CAIRNWTRETQYF. CDR3 sequence (DNA): TGTGCCATCAGGAACTGGACAAGGGAGACCCAGTACTTC.

The V and J genes are TRBV19 and TRBJ1-5, with D unresolved. Trimming stripped 5 bases from V and 1 base from J, with 12 bases between. This CDR3 is built from 15 residues. Per the germline V gene, CDR1 is LNHDA and CDR2 is SQIVND (reference sequence). The CDR3 reads CASSPRPESNQPQHF. Here the CDR3 DNA reads TGTGCCAGTAGTCCGAGGCCCGAAAGCAATCAGCCCCAGCATTTT.